The source of this TCR beta chain is a study of T-cell reconstitution after alpha-beta-depleted transplantation in children. The CDR3 is made up of 13 amino acids. CDR1 SGHKS and CDR2 YYEKEE come from the germline V gene (reference sequence). Deletions cut 0 bases from V and 1 base from J, with 2 bases between. Molecular barcoding with unique molecular identifiers was used for the TCRbeta library. TCRdb redid the calling of the PCR reads with MiXCR, one entry per CDR3 protein. This sample has some 200,000 distinct CDR3 sequences, with about 8.8% found just once. A few counts support this clonotype. Here the sequenced sample was PBMCs from the stem cell graft donor, taken from the stem cell graft. The receptor was derived from a human donor who donated a stem cell graft to a child with SCID. The chain couples TRBV5-5 to TRBJ1-5; D is ambiguous. The CDR3 bases are TGTGCCAGCAGCTTGGAAAGCAATCAGCCCCAGCATTTT. Its translation is CASSLESNQPQHF.